The next 16 T cell receptor beta chains were all read from a single sample in a study of blood T cell repertoires in COVID-19. TCRdb's copy holds only in-frame clones and misses some; the assay was immunoSEQ multiplex PCR. The repertoire includes roughly 130,000 clones, almost 85% of them detected once, and around 13% sits in the top ten. Sequenced input: peripheral blood. The receptor source for this set is a woman aged 25 to 39 who had recovered from COVID-19.

The chain combines TRBV5-1 with TRBJ1-4; 8 positions agree with TRBD1. V shed 3 bases and J 5 bases; nucleotides not matched to a gene: 3. Germline lookup yields CDR1 SGHRS and CDR2 YFSETQ. CDR3 length: 14 amino acids. This CDR3 reads CASSWTGPNEKLFF. Written as DNA, the CDR3 is TGCGCCAGCAGCTGGACAGGGCCGAATGAAAAACTGTTTTTT.

J is TRBJ2-7 and V is TRBV2, with TRBD1 identical over 12 bases. V gave up 7 bases and J gave up 3 bases; unmatched junction bases: 13. Per the germline V gene, CDR1 is SNHLY and CDR2 is FYNNEI. The CDR3 has 17 residues. The CDR3 bases are TGTGCCAGCACCGGGACAGGGGGCCTACTGGGAGGCTACGAGCAGTACTTC. Translation gives CASTGTGGLLGGYEQYF.

The rearrangement links TRBV7-9 to TRBJ1-2; D perhaps matches TRBD1 (5 bases). Germline V gives CDR1 SEHNR, CDR2 FQNEAQ (reference sequence). V shed 3 bases and J shed 4 bases, with 15 bases lying between them. The CDR3 totals 15 residues. The CDR3 region is CASSFQGGTGYGYTF. The CDR3 nucleotides are TGTGCCAGCAGCTTTCAGGGCGGCACTGGCTATGGCTACACCTTC.

This rearrangement joins TRBV5-8 to TRBJ2-7; tentatively, D is TRBD1 (6 bases). Looked up from germline, CDR1 is SGHTS and CDR2 is YDEGEE. Trimming removed 4 bases from V and 4 bases from J, with 9 bases in between. The CDR3 consists of 12 residues. The CDR3 loop reads CASSLRGYEQYF. The CDR3 region has the DNA TGTGCCAGCAGCCTCAGGGGTTACGAGCAGTACTTC.

The rearrangement joins TRBV19 to TRBJ1-4, with TRBD1 matching over 7 bases. The ends lost 6 bases at V and 6 bases at J; junction bases unmatched: 4. Germline CDR1 and CDR2: LNHDA and SQIVND (reference sequence). The CDR3 length is 13 residues. CDR3 in DNA: TGTGCCAGTAGGGGACAGACCGATGAAAAACTGTTTTTT. Translation gives CASRGQTDEKLFF.

The CDR3 nucleotides read TGCGCCAGCAGCCCCGGGCAGGGAGGTTACGAGCAGTACTTC. This encodes CASSPGQGGYEQYF. The rearrangement uses TRBV5-1 and TRBJ2-7; TRBD2 is a possible D gene (6 bases). V was pared by 4 bases and J by 4 bases, with 15 bases between. Germline assignment: CDR1 SGHRS and CDR2 YFSETQ. The CDR3 has 14 residues.

The chain carries TRBV6-5 and TRBJ2-1; no reliable D call. The CDR3 is 16 amino acids. The germline CDR1 and CDR2 sequences are MNHEY and SVGAGI. Trimming shortened V by 0 bases and J by 4 bases, and 13 bases separated the two germline ends. Here the CDR3 reads CASSYSSTGRYNEQFF. CDR3 in DNA: TGTGCCAGCAGTTACTCCTCGACTGGTCGTTACAATGAGCAGTTCTTC.

V gene TRBV7-9 combines with J gene TRBJ1-1, with TRBD1 as a possible D gene (6 bases). Trimming removed 5 bases from V and 1 base from J, with 11 bases in between. This CDR3 contains 14 residues. Germline assignment: CDR1 SEHNR and CDR2 FQNEAQ (reference sequence). CDR3 region: CASSRWTENTEAFF. CDR3 bases: TGTGCCAGCAGCCGTTGGACAGAGAACACTGAAGCTTTCTTT.

J is TRBJ1-2 and V is TRBV12-3 or TRBV12-4, with D unresolved. The V end lost 5 bases, the J end lost 5 bases, and 9 bases lay between the germline ends. This CDR3 has 12 amino acids. CDR3 sequence: CASSQDGYGYTF. The CDR3, as DNA: TGTGCCAGCAGTCAAGACGGGTATGGCTACACCTTC.

The chain is built from TRBV12-3 or TRBV12-4 and TRBJ2-7; D ambiguous. This CDR3 spans 12 amino acids. V gave up 2 bases and J gave up 3 bases, with 5 bases separating them. The CDR3 is CASSLKLYEQYF. The CDR3 DNA follows: TGTGCCAGCAGTTTAAAGCTCTACGAGCAGTACTTC.

The chain combines TRBV10-1 with TRBJ2-7; TRBD1 is a possible D gene (6 bases). Germline CDR1 and CDR2: WNHNN and SYGVQD (reference sequence). This CDR3 is built from 12 residues. V shed 4 bases and J shed 6 bases, with 10 bases lying between them. CDR3 residues: CASSGGLGEQYF. The CDR3 DNA is TGCGCCAGCAGTGGGGGGCTCGGCGAGCAGTACTTC.

V usage is TRBV19 and J usage is TRBJ1-2; a possible D gene is TRBD1 (6 bases). This CDR3 is 14 amino acids long. V was cut by 4 bases and J by 5 bases, with 14 bases left in between. CDR1 LNHDA and CDR2 SQIVND come from the germline V gene (reference sequence). The DNA of the CDR3 is TGTGCCAGTAGTACTACAGGGCTCGGATATGGCTACACCTTC. The encoded protein is CASSTTGLGYGYTF. Together with reference TRBV19 and TRBJ1-2, the CDR3 gives the full variable domain: DGGITQSPKYLFRKEGQNVTLSCEQNLNHDAMYWYRQDPGQGLRLIYYSQIVNDFQKGDIAEGYSVSREKKESFPLTVTSAQKNPTAFYLCASSTTGLGYGYTFGSGTRLTVV.

The chain combines TRBV7-3 with TRBJ2-3, with a tentative D call TRBD1 (5 bases). Deletions cut 6 bases from V and 5 bases from J, with 15 bases between. Germline CDR1 and CDR2: SGHTA and FQGTGA. This CDR3 is 14 amino acids long. The CDR3 protein is CASSIRGLEDTQYF. In DNA form, the CDR3 reads TGTGCCAGCAGTATAAGGGGTTTAGAAGATACGCAGTATTTT. Variable domain in full (rest from reference TRBV7-3 and TRBJ2-3): GAGVSQTPSNKVTEKGKYVELRCDPISGHTALYWYRQSLGQGPEFLIYFQGTGAADDSGLPNDRFFAVRPEGSVSTLKIQRTERGDSAVYLCASSIRGLEDTQYFGPGTRLTVL.

The V and J genes are TRBV30 and TRBJ1-6; the D gene is possibly TRBD1 (6 bases). The germline V gene encodes CDR1 GTSNPN and CDR2 SVGIG (reference sequence). The CDR3 extends over 14 amino acids. V gave up 5 bases and J gave up 4 bases, with 12 bases separating them. The CDR3 bases are TGTGCCTGGGGCCGGGACAATTATAATTCACCCCTCCACTTT. Amino acids: CAWGRDNYNSPLHF.

The chain employs TRBV2 and TRBJ2-1, with 13 bases fitting TRBD2. There are 17 residues in the CDR3. The germline V gene encodes CDR1 SNHLY and CDR2 FYNNEI. Unmatched junction bases numbered 6, after V lost 3 bases and J lost 4 bases. This CDR3 is CASSDPLAGGTYNEQFF. In nucleotides, the CDR3 is TGTGCCAGCAGTGACCCACTAGCGGGAGGGACATACAATGAGCAGTTCTTC.

The chain links TRBV12-5 to TRBJ2-2; no clear D. CDR1 is LGHNT, CDR2 FRNRAP, per germline. The CDR3 has 16 residues. V was trimmed by 8 bases and J by 2 bases, leaving 18 bases between them. CDR3: CASSHRVSSNTGELFF. In DNA form, the CDR3 reads TGTGCTAGTTCACATCGGGTATCCTCTAACACCGGGGAGCTGTTTTTT.